This T cell receptor beta chain was profiled in a study of T cells in tuberculosis. The repertoire was sequenced with immunoSEQ multiplex PCR; TCRdb's copy has only in-frame clones and lacks some. The data contain about 10,000 clones, 94% of them singletons. Trimming took off 3 bases at V and 7 bases at J, with 13 bases between the two ends. The CDR3 length is 14 residues. Germline CDR1 LNHDA, CDR2 SQIVND (reference sequence). The V gene is TRBV19, the J gene TRBJ1-5; D remains ambiguous. Sequenced: PBMCs. This clonotype was obtained from an adult with tuberculosis. The CDR3 bases are TGTGCCAGTAGTATCTCGGGGAAGGACCAGCCCCAGCATTTT. Amino acids: CASSISGKDQPQHF.